The rows below give T cell receptor beta chains drawn from one sample of a study of blood T cell repertoires in COVID-19. Clones were read by immunoSEQ multiplex PCR, and TCRdb kept only the in-frame ones, dropping some. The data hold roughly 120,000 clones, with less than 90% observed a single time. Material for sequencing was peripheral blood. These receptors all come from a man between 65 and 85 years old who had recovered from COVID-19. Each CDR3 is given with its conserved first and last residue. Each record gives: D gene, J gene, clone size, V gene, CDR3 protein, CDR3 DNA. D genes are given only for firm matches. Only part of the rows carry a size: once, few, many, or a class if the clone is expanded.

d_call: TRBD2; j_call: TRBJ2-3; clone_size: -; v_call: TRBV2; cdr3_aa: CASSGFAGAADTQYF; cdr3_nt: TGTGCCAGCAGTGGGTTTGCGGGAGCGGCAGATACGCAGTATTTT
d_call: -; j_call: TRBJ2-1; clone_size: -; v_call: TRBV7-3; cdr3_aa: CASSSGLGNEQFF; cdr3_nt: TGTGCCAGCAGCTCGGGACTTGGGAATGAGCAGTTCTTC
d_call: TRBD2; j_call: TRBJ2-7; clone_size: -; v_call: TRBV7-2; cdr3_aa: CASSRTSGISYEQYF; cdr3_nt: TGTGCCAGCAGCCGGACTAGCGGGATCTCCTACGAGCAGTACTTC
d_call: -; j_call: TRBJ1-5; clone_size: -; v_call: TRBV11-3; cdr3_aa: CASSSYSFSNQPQHF; cdr3_nt: TGTGCCAGCAGCTCCTACAGTTTTAGCAATCAGCCCCAGCATTTT
d_call: -; j_call: TRBJ1-2; clone_size: -; v_call: TRBV27; cdr3_aa: CASSLNGQRIYGYTF; cdr3_nt: TGTGCCAGCAGTTTGAATGGACAGAGAATCTATGGCTACACCTTC
d_call: -; j_call: TRBJ1-4; clone_size: -; v_call: TRBV5-1; cdr3_aa: CASSLTSPRGKLFF; cdr3_nt: TGCGCCAGCAGCTTGACGAGCCCAAGGGGAAAACTGTTTTTT
d_call: TRBD1; j_call: TRBJ2-4; clone_size: -; v_call: TRBV5-6; cdr3_aa: CASSLVGQGANIQYF; cdr3_nt: TGTGCCAGCAGCTTGGTGGGACAGGGGGCAAACATTCAGTACTTC
d_call: TRBD2; j_call: TRBJ2-3; clone_size: -; v_call: TRBV27; cdr3_aa: CASSHFRGSGVPSTDTQYF; cdr3_nt: TGTGCCAGCAGTCACTTCCGGGGTAGCGGGGTACCTAGCACAGATACGCAGTATTTT
d_call: TRBD1; j_call: TRBJ1-1; clone_size: -; v_call: TRBV7-9; cdr3_aa: CASGRQGLNTEAFF; cdr3_nt: TGTGCCAGCGGGAGACAGGGCCTGAACACTGAAGCTTTCTTT
d_call: TRBD2; j_call: TRBJ2-3; clone_size: -; v_call: TRBV5-1; cdr3_aa: CATSDGLAGDTQYF; cdr3_nt: TGCGCCACCTCGGACGGGCTAGCGGGGGATACGCAGTATTTT
d_call: -; j_call: TRBJ2-5; clone_size: -; v_call: TRBV5-4; cdr3_aa: CASSLAQGQETQYF; cdr3_nt: TGTGCCAGCAGCTTGGCGCAGGGCCAAGAGACCCAGTACTTC
d_call: -; j_call: TRBJ2-5; clone_size: -; v_call: TRBV5-1; cdr3_aa: CASTRGQLETQYF; cdr3_nt: TGCGCCAGCACCCGAGGACAATTAGAGACCCAGTACTTC
d_call: TRBD1; j_call: TRBJ1-2; clone_size: -; v_call: TRBV27; cdr3_aa: CASSSYRGSESYGYTF; cdr3_nt: TGTGCCAGCAGTTCGTACAGGGGATCGGAGTCCTATGGCTACACCTTC
d_call: TRBD1; j_call: TRBJ1-5; clone_size: -; v_call: TRBV5-1; cdr3_aa: CASSLVTGDQPQHF; cdr3_nt: TGCGCCAGCAGCTTGGTGACAGGGGATCAGCCCCAGCATTTT
d_call: -; j_call: TRBJ2-3; clone_size: -; v_call: TRBV29-1; cdr3_aa: CSVEEGATDTQYF; cdr3_nt: TGCAGCGTTGAGGAGGGGGCCACAGATACGCAGTATTTT
d_call: TRBD1; j_call: TRBJ2-7; clone_size: -; v_call: TRBV30; cdr3_aa: CAWKPAGTGYEQYF; cdr3_nt: TGTGCCTGGAAGCCCGCCGGGACAGGGTACGAGCAGTACTTC
d_call: TRBD2; j_call: TRBJ2-1; clone_size: -; v_call: TRBV5-6; cdr3_aa: CASSLALWTSGRAGNEQFF; cdr3_nt: TGTGCCAGCAGCTTGGCCCTCTGGACTAGCGGGAGGGCCGGAAATGAGCAGTTCTTC
d_call: TRBD1; j_call: TRBJ1-5; clone_size: -; v_call: TRBV7-8; cdr3_aa: CASSKWSGTVFSNQPQHF; cdr3_nt: TGTGCCAGCAGCAAATGGTCCGGGACAGTCTTTAGCAATCAGCCCCAGCATTTT
d_call: -; j_call: TRBJ1-6; clone_size: -; v_call: TRBV6-1; cdr3_aa: CASSESLSHNSPLHF; cdr3_nt: TGTGCCAGCAGTGAAAGTCTCTCACACAATTCACCCCTCCACTTT
d_call: -; j_call: TRBJ2-7; clone_size: -; v_call: TRBV6-1; cdr3_aa: CASSEVPEEEQYF; cdr3_nt: TGTGCCAGCAGTGAAGTCCCCGAGGAGGAGCAGTACTTC
d_call: -; j_call: TRBJ1-1; clone_size: -; v_call: TRBV5-6; cdr3_aa: CASSYARENTEAFF; cdr3_nt: TGTGCCAGCAGCTACGCGAGGGAGAACACTGAAGCTTTCTTT
d_call: TRBD1; j_call: TRBJ1-5; clone_size: once; v_call: TRBV7-2; cdr3_aa: CASSRTGSNQPQHF; cdr3_nt: TGTGCCAGCAGCAGGACAGGAAGCAATCAGCCCCAGCATTTT
d_call: -; j_call: TRBJ2-7; clone_size: -; v_call: TRBV6-5; cdr3_aa: CASSYDLRGYEQYF; cdr3_nt: TGTGCCAGCAGTTACGATTTGAGAGGCTACGAGCAGTACTTC
d_call: -; j_call: TRBJ1-2; clone_size: -; v_call: TRBV6-1; cdr3_aa: CASSDTVSNYGYTF; cdr3_nt: TGTGCCAGCAGTGATACAGTTTCTAACTATGGCTACACCTTC
d_call: TRBD1; j_call: TRBJ1-2; clone_size: -; v_call: TRBV27; cdr3_aa: CATRALAVGTEGGVGYTF; cdr3_nt: TGTGCCACTAGGGCCTTGGCTGTCGGGACAGAGGGGGGCGTTGGCTACACCTTC
d_call: TRBD2; j_call: TRBJ2-1; clone_size: -; v_call: TRBV10-3; cdr3_aa: CAISESAGEGRNEQFF; cdr3_nt: TGTGCCATCAGTGAGTCGGCGGGGGAAGGACGCAATGAGCAGTTCTTC
d_call: TRBD2; j_call: TRBJ2-1; clone_size: -; v_call: TRBV29-1; cdr3_aa: CSVVGGSSYNEQFF; cdr3_nt: TGCAGCGTTGTCGGGGGGAGCTCCTACAATGAGCAGTTCTTC